The T cell receptor (beta chain) under discussion was sequenced for a study of low-dose radiotherapy and immunotherapy resistance in tumors. The time point: before trial treatment. Administered to the donors were nivolumab, ipilimumab, aspirin, low-dose cyclophosphamide and low-dose radiotherapy. Germline CDR1 ENHRY, CDR2 SYGVKD. The CDR3 sequence is 14 residues long. The ends lost 5 bases at V and 4 bases at J; junction bases unmatched: 4. Gene-specific TRAV and TRBV primers were used for first-strand cDNA, covering alpha and beta chains. A constant-region primer paired with the V-primer adapter amplified TCRs over 20 PCR cycles. TCRdb passed the reads through MiXCR, listing each CDR3 protein once. The sample consists of tens of thousands of distinct CDR3 sequences, around 9.2% of them appearing once.

This sequence originates from a male donor with prostate cancer. The material sequenced was PBMCs, taken before treatment. The chain has TRBV10-3 and TRBJ2-1, with 8 bases that match TRBD1. CDR3 in amino acids: CAISTGTGYNEQFF. For the CDR3, the DNA is TGTGCCATCAGTACCGGGACAGGTTACAATGAGCAGTTCTTC.